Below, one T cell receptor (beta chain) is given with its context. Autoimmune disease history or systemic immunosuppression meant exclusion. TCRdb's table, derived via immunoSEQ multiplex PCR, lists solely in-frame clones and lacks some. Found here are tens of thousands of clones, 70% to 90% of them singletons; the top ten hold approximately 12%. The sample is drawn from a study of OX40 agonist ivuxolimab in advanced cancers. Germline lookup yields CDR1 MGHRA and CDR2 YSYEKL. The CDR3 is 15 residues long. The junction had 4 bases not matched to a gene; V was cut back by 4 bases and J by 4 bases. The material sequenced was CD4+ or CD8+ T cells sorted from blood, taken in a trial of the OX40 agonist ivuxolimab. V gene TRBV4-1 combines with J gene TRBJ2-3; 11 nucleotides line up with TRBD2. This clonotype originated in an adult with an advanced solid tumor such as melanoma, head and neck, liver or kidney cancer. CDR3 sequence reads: CASSLQLAGADTQYF. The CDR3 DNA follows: TGCGCCAGCAGCCTTCAACTAGCGGGAGCAGATACGCAGTATTTT.